A selection of T cell receptor beta chains follows, all from one sample in a study of shared clonotypes between healthy human individuals. TCRdb keeps only in-frame clones here, not all; method: immunoSEQ multiplex PCR. The sample has 1.6 million or so clones, roughly 96% seen once. Sequencing was done on a sample of naive CD4+ T cells sorted from blood. The receptors were gathered from a man aged 25 to 40 in good health. Both conserved end residues are part of each CDR3. D genes are given only for firm matches. Size values are once, few and many counts, or a class for expanded clones, and some rows have none.

D gene,V gene,J gene,clone size,CDR3 DNA,CDR3 protein
.,TRBV5-6,TRBJ2-2,.,TGTGCCAGCAGCTTGCCGGGACAAAACACCGGGGAGCTGTTTTTT,CASSLPGQNTGELFF
TRBD1,TRBV5-1,TRBJ1-2,.,TGCGCCAGCAGCTACCAGGGGGGCTCCGGAGGCTACACCTTC,CASSYQGGSGGYTF
TRBD2,TRBV7-9,TRBJ2-7,once,TGTGCCAGCAGTTCTAGCGGGAGGGCCTCCTACGAGCAGTACTTC,CASSSSGRASYEQYF
.,TRBV2,TRBJ2-1,.,TGTGCCAGCACGAAAGGGGGGAATGAGCAGTTCTTC,CASTKGGNEQFF
.,TRBV7-2,TRBJ1-5,.,TGTGCCAGCAGCTTAGTGTCTGGGCCAGGCAACAATCAGCCCCAGCATTTT,CASSLVSGPGNNQPQHF
.,TRBV6-4,TRBJ2-1,.,TGTGCCAGCAGTGACTCAAAAACAGGCTACAATGAGCAGTTCTTC,CASSDSKTGYNEQFF
.,TRBV5-1,TRBJ2-3,.,TGCGCCAGCAGCTTGGGTTTAGGGTCTAGCACAGATACGCAGTATTTT,CASSLGLGSSTDTQYF
.,TRBV9,TRBJ2-7,.,TGTGCCAGCAGCGTAGTTGGCGACCAGGGGTACGAGCAGTACTTC,CASSVVGDQGYEQYF
.,TRBV5-4,TRBJ1-2,.,TGTGCCAGCAGCTTCCTCGCGTCCAGAAGCGCCTATGGCTACACCTTC,CASSFLASRSAYGYTF
TRBD2,TRBV5-1,TRBJ2-1,.,TGCGCCAGCAGCCCGGGACTAGCCGGGAGGGATGAGCAGTTCTTC,CASSPGLAGRDEQFF
TRBD1,TRBV7-9,TRBJ1-4,.,TGTGCCAGCAGCTTAGGGCAGGGGGCGGATGAAAAACTGTTTTTT,CASSLGQGADEKLFF
TRBD2,TRBV19,TRBJ2-5,once,TGTGCCAGTAGCCTGGGGACTAGCGGGAGAGAGACCCAGTACTTC,CASSLGTSGRETQYF
TRBD2,TRBV7-2,TRBJ2-2,.,TGTGCCAGCAGCTTATCTCTTCTAGCGGGAGAAACCGGGGAGCTGTTTTTT,CASSLSLLAGETGELFF
TRBD2,TRBV9,TRBJ2-2,once,TGTGCCAGCAGCGTAGTTGGGACTAGCGGGAGGGGTACCGGGGAGCTGTTTTTT,CASSVVGTSGRGTGELFF
.,TRBV18,TRBJ2-3,.,TGTGCCAGCTCACCTAGTTTCACAGATACGCAGTATTTT,CASSPSFTDTQYF
TRBD1,TRBV7-7,TRBJ2-1,once,TGTGCCAGCAGCCTCGACAGGGCTGGAAACAATGAGCAGTTCTTC,CASSLDRAGNNEQFF
TRBD2,TRBV18,TRBJ2-7,.,TGTGCCAGCTCACCACGGGACTATTCCTACGAGCAGTACTTC,CASSPRDYSYEQYF
.,TRBV5-1,TRBJ2-2,.,TGCGCCAGCAGCTCCCCTGACAGGTACACCGGGGAGCTGTTTTTT,CASSSPDRYTGELFF
.,TRBV2,TRBJ1-4,.,TGTGCCAGCAGTGGGGATGAAAAACTGTTTTTT,CASSGDEKLFF
.,TRBV11-3,TRBJ1-4,.,TGTGCCAGCAGCTTAATGCTCGGAAAACTGTTTTTT,CASSLMLGKLFF
.,TRBV5-4,TRBJ2-5,.,TGTGCCAGCAGCTTGGAGATAGCGCCCCGTGAAGAGACCCAGTACTTC,CASSLEIAPREETQYF
TRBD1,TRBV18,TRBJ2-2,.,TGTGCCAGCTCACCCCGGACAGGGGGGGACACCGGGGAGCTGTTTTTT,CASSPRTGGDTGELFF
TRBD2,TRBV30,TRBJ2-2,once,TGTGCCTGGAAGTTGCTAGCGGGAGCCGGGGAGCTGTTTTTT,CAWKLLAGAGELFF
.,TRBV5-1,TRBJ1-1,.,TGCGCCAGCAGCCCTTCGCGGACGGGTGTTGAAGCTTTCTTT,CASSPSRTGVEAFF
TRBD1,TRBV15,TRBJ2-7,.,TGTGCCACCAGCAGAGATGACAGGGGGACCTACGAGCAGTACTTC,CATSRDDRGTYEQYF
.,TRBV4-2,TRBJ1-4,.,TGTGCCAGCAGCCAGGCTACAGGGAATGAAAAACTGTTTTTT,CASSQATGNEKLFF
.,TRBV5-4,TRBJ2-7,.,TGTGCCAGCAGCCCGGGGGCTTCGGGACAGAAATACGAGCAGTACTTC,CASSPGASGQKYEQYF
TRBD1,TRBV14,TRBJ2-4,.,TGTGCCAGCAGCCAATGGACCGGGACAGTCCCGGACATTCAGTACTTC,CASSQWTGTVPDIQYF
.,TRBV27,TRBJ2-3,.,TGTGCCAGCAGTTTATCTAGGGGCACAGATACGCAGTATTTT,CASSLSRGTDTQYF
.,TRBV4-1,TRBJ2-7,.,TGCGCCAGCAGCCAAGGCACTACGCTTTACGAGCAGTACTTC,CASSQGTTLYEQYF
.,TRBV28,TRBJ1-1,.,TGTGCCAGCGACCGGGGGTACACTGAAGCTTTCTTT,CASDRGYTEAFF
TRBD2,TRBV2,TRBJ2-3,.,TGTGCCAGCAGACGACAGGGGACTAGCGGGAGAGACACAGATACGCAGTATTTT,CASRRQGTSGRDTDTQYF
.,TRBV28,TRBJ1-5,.,TGTGCCAGCAGTAACAGCGGGACAAGAGATCAGCCCCAGCATTTT,CASSNSGTRDQPQHF
.,TRBV4-1,TRBJ1-5,once,TGCGCCAGCAGCCAGACAGGTTCCAATCAGCCCCAGCATTTT,CASSQTGSNQPQHF
.,TRBV7-8,TRBJ2-5,.,TGTGCCAGCAGCTTAGATAGGGTCTTCCAAGAGACCCAGTACTTC,CASSLDRVFQETQYF
.,TRBV2,TRBJ2-5,.,TGTGCCAGCAGCCCCGGGGAGACCCAGTACTTC,CASSPGETQYF
TRBD1,TRBV27,TRBJ2-3,.,TGTGCCAGCAGTTTGAGGGACAGGTTCACAGATACGCAGTATTTT,CASSLRDRFTDTQYF
.,TRBV29-1,TRBJ2-5,.,TGCAGCGTCGGTACGACGTCCCAAGAGACCCAGTACTTC,CSVGTTSQETQYF
TRBD2,TRBV28,TRBJ2-7,.,TGTGCCAGCAGTTTTAGGGCTAGCGGGCCCCACGAGCAGTACTTC,CASSFRASGPHEQYF
.,TRBV18,TRBJ1-3,.,TGTGCCAGCTCACCATCCCGGACAGCATCTGGAAACACCATATATTTT,CASSPSRTASGNTIYF
TRBD2,TRBV19,TRBJ2-5,.,TGTGCCAGTAGTCTGTCCCCCGGGACTAGGGCCCGGGAGACCCAGTACTTC,CASSLSPGTRARETQYF
TRBD2,TRBV6-1,TRBJ2-3,.,TGTGCCAGCAGTGGCGGACTAGCGGGAGGGCTAGCAGATACGCAGTATTTT,CASSGGLAGGLADTQYF
.,TRBV11-2,TRBJ2-3,.,TGTGCCAGCAGCTTAGATCGCACAGATACGCAGTATTTT,CASSLDRTDTQYF
TRBD1,TRBV6-5,TRBJ1-1,once,TGTGCCAGCAGTTTCCGGGACAGGAACACTGAAGCTTTCTTT,CASSFRDRNTEAFF
.,TRBV5-3,TRBJ2-1,.,TGTGCCAGAAGCTTGGTTTTATACCACAATGAGCAGTTCTTC,CARSLVLYHNEQFF
.,TRBV5-4,TRBJ2-3,.,TGTGCCAGCAGCTTTGGGGGACCGAGCACAGATACGCAGTATTTT,CASSFGGPSTDTQYF
TRBD2,TRBV5-1,TRBJ2-7,.,TGCGCCAGCAGACTAGCGGGAGGATCCTACGAGCAGTACTTC,CASRLAGGSYEQYF
TRBD1,TRBV7-2,TRBJ2-7,.,TGTGCCAGCAGCTTAGTAGTGGACAGGGCAGGATCCTACGAGCAGTACTTC,CASSLVVDRAGSYEQYF
.,TRBV2,TRBJ2-1,.,TGTGCCAGCAGTCAAGAAGCGGGCAATGAGCAGTTCTTC,CASSQEAGNEQFF
.,TRBV5-6,TRBJ2-2,.,TGTGCCAGCAGCTTGGCGTATGACGGGGTTTTACGAACCGGGGAGCTGTTTTTT,CASSLAYDGVLRTGELFF
TRBD1,TRBV27,TRBJ2-7,.,TGTGCCAGCAGTTTACTACGACAGGGATTTGCCTACGAGCAGTACTTC,CASSLLRQGFAYEQYF
.,TRBV19,TRBJ2-1,.,TGTGCCAGTAGTTCACTCCAAACAGCAAATGAGCAGTTCTTC,CASSSLQTANEQFF
.,TRBV25-1,TRBJ2-3,.,TGTGCCAGCAGTGAGAAGATCGCAGATACGCAGTATTTT,CASSEKIADTQYF
TRBD2,TRBV11-3,TRBJ2-2,.,TGTGCCAGCAGCTCCGAAGGGACTAGCGGATTCGCGAACACCGGGGAGCTGTTTTTT,CASSSEGTSGFANTGELFF